This TCR beta chain was sequenced during a study of cytomegalovirus exposure and HLA in healthy donors. As regards this clone: Its antigen is not identified.

The study ran its PCR with 60 Vbeta and 13 Jbeta primers. The assay was immunoSEQ multiplex PCR, and TCRdb's table has in-frame clones only and misses some. The sample contains 180,000 or so clones, 70% to 80% of which appear only once. The study, taken as a whole, reports: Accurate HLA-A and HLA-B prediction from TCR beta sequences was reported for most subjects. With DRB1 most and HLA-C fewest, TCR association rates differed between HLA loci in a later analysis.

The material sequenced was PBMCs. The clonotype originates from a woman aged 50 to 60 in good health and CMV-seronegative.

CDR3 DNA: TGTGCCAGCAGCTTGCCAGGGTCAGCCTACGAGCAGTACTTC. It encodes CASSLPGSAYEQYF. The chain uses TRBV7-2 and TRBJ2-7, with a possible D match to TRBD1 (5 bases). There are 14 residues in the CDR3. Per the germline V gene, CDR1 is SGHTA and CDR2 is FQGNSA. V was shortened by 3 bases and J by 2 bases, with 11 bases between the two germline ends.